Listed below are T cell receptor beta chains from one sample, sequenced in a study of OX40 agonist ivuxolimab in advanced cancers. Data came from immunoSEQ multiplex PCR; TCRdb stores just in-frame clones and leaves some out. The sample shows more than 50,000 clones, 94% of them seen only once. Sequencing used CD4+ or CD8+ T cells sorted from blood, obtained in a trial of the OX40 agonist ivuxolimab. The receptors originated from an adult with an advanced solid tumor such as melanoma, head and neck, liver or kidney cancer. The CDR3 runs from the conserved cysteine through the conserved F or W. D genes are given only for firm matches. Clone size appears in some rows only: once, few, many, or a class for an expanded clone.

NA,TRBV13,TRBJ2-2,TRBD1,CASSLGRQGANTGELFF,TGTGCCAGCAGCTTAGGTCGTCAGGGGGCGAACACCGGGGAGCTGTTTTTT
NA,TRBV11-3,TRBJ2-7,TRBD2,CASSLISGSVYEQYF,TGTGCCAGCAGCTTAATTAGCGGGAGTGTCTACGAGCAGTACTTC
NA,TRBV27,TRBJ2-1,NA,CASSLLNEQFF,TGTGCCAGCAGCCTACTCAATGAGCAGTTCTTC
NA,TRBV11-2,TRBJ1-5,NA,CASSPGTHQPQHF,TGTGCCAGCAGCCCCGGGACCCATCAGCCCCAGCATTTT
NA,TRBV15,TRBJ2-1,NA,CATSRVPTVSSYNEQFF,TGTGCCACCAGCAGAGTGCCAACGGTAAGCTCCTACAATGAGCAGTTCTTC
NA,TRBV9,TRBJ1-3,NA,CASSGDGRSGNTIYF,TGTGCCAGCAGCGGGGACGGCCGCTCTGGAAACACCATATATTTT
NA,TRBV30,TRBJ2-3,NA,CAWSATRADTQYF,TGTGCCTGGAGTGCGACTAGAGCAGATACGCAGTATTTT
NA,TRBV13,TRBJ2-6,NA,CASSLGSSVSGANVLTF,TGTGCCAGCAGCTTAGGTTCCAGCGTCTCTGGGGCCAACGTCCTGACTTTC
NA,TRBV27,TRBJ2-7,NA,CASSPTGLPYEQYF,TGTGCCAGCAGTCCGACGGGACTCCCCTACGAGCAGTACTTC
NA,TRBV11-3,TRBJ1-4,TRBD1,CASSYRQGANEKLFF,TGTGCCAGCAGTTATAGACAGGGAGCTAATGAAAAACTGTTTTTT
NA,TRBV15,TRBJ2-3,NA,CATSYPNRDTQYF,TGTGCCACCAGCTACCCAAATAGGGATACGCAGTATTTT
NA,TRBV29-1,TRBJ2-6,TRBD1,CSVLDRGHGANVLTF,TGCAGCGTTTTGGACAGGGGGCATGGGGCCAACGTCCTGACTTTC
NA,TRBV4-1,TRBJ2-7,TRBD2,CASSQGLAGTYEQYF,TGCGCCAGCAGCCAAGGACTAGCGGGGACCTACGAGCAGTACTTC
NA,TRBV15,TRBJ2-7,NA,CATRGQARYEQYF,TGTGCCACCCGAGGTCAAGCCCGTTACGAGCAGTACTTC
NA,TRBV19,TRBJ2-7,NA,CASSISQFYEQYF,TGTGCCAGTAGTATAAGTCAGTTCTACGAGCAGTACTTC
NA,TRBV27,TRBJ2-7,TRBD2,CASSNSGSLNEQYF,TGTGCCAGCAGTAATAGCGGGAGCCTGAACGAGCAGTACTTC
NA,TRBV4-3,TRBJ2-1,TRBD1,CASSQALNLWTGVGNEQFF,TGCGCCAGCAGCCAGGCCTTAAATCTTTGGACAGGAGTGGGCAATGAGCAGTTCTTC
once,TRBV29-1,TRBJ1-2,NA,CSVENDLYGYTF,TGCAGCGTTGAGAACGATCTCTATGGCTACACCTTC
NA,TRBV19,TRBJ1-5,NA,CASSDNRAGNQPQHF,TGTGCCAGTAGTGATAACAGGGCGGGCAATCAGCCCCAGCATTTT
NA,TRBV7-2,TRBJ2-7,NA,CASSFATSYEQYF,TGTGCCAGCAGCTTCGCCACGTCCTACGAGCAGTACTTC
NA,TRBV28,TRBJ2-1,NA,CASSSPGTLGGVF,TGTGCCAGCAGTTCACCGGGAACACTGGGCGGTGTCTTC
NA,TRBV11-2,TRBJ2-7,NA,CASSAGTTPTYEQYF,TGTGCCAGCAGCGCCGGGACCACCCCCACCTACGAGCAGTACTTC
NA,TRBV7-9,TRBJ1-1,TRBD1,CASSSADRELSTEAFF,TGTGCCAGCAGCTCAGCGGACAGGGAGCTCTCCACTGAAGCTTTCTTT
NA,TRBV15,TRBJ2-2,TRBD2,CATLPTSGSNTGELFF,TGTGCCACCTTGCCCACTAGCGGATCGAACACCGGGGAGCTGTTTTTT
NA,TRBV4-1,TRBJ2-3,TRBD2,CASSQDKGGRASDTQYF,TGCGCCAGCAGCCAAGATAAGGGCGGGAGGGCCAGCGATACGCAGTATTTT
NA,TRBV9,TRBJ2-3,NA,CASSVAETRADTQYF,TGTGCCAGCAGCGTAGCGGAAACCCGCGCAGATACGCAGTATTTT
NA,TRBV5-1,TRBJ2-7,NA,CASSLGMTEGSYEQYF,TGCGCCAGCAGCTTGGGGATGACTGAAGGCTCCTACGAGCAGTACTTC
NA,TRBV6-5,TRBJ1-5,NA,CASSFGALNQPQHF,TGTGCCAGCAGCTTCGGGGCCCTCAATCAGCCCCAGCATTTT
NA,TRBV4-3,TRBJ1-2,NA,CASSQDTLRGPKSGYTF,TGCGCCAGCAGCCAAGATACTCTTAGGGGTCCCAAGAGTGGCTACACCTTC
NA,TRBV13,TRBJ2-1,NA,CASSHRGQGYEQFF,TGTGCCAGCAGCCACAGAGGGCAGGGGTATGAGCAGTTCTTC
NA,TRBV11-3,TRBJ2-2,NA,CASGREGSNTGELFF,TGTGCCAGCGGGCGTGAGGGATCGAACACCGGGGAGCTGTTTTTT
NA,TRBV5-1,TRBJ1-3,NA,CASSRRGISGNTIYF,TGCGCCAGCAGCCGCCGAGGGATCTCTGGAAACACCATATATTTT
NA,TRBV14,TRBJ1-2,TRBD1,CASSQGQRMYGYTF,TGTGCCAGCAGCCAGGGACAGAGGATGTATGGCTACACCTTC
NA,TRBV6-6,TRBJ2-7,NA,CASSPPRAHEQYF,TGTGCCAGCAGCCCACCCCGGGCCCACGAGCAGTACTTC
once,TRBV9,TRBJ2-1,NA,CASSVSGRNYNEQFF,TGTGCCAGCAGCGTGAGCGGGCGAAACTACAATGAGCAGTTCTTC
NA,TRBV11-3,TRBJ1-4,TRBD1,CASSLQGAKLELFF,TGTGCCAGCAGCTTGCAGGGGGCAAAGTTGGAACTGTTTTTT
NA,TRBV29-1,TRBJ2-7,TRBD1,CSVEGIPGQPFTEQYF,TGCAGCGTTGAAGGTATTCCGGGACAGCCGTTTACCGAGCAGTACTTC
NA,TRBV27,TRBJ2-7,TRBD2,CASSPIPGLGIYEQYF,TGTGCCAGCAGTCCCATCCCGGGACTAGGGATCTACGAGCAGTACTTC
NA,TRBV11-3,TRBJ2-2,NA,CASPRRAETGELFF,TGTGCCAGCCCGAGGCGAGCCGAAACCGGGGAGCTGTTTTTT
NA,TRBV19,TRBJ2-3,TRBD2,CASSTRTSRGPRDTQYF,TGTGCCAGTAGTACCCGGACTAGCAGGGGCCCACGAGATACGCAGTATTTT
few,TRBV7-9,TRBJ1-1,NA,CASSPQGNTEAFF,TGTGCCAGCAGCCCACAGGGGAACACTGAAGCTTTCTTT